The 12 T cell receptor beta chains listed next were all sequenced from one sample in a study of somatic mutations in cytotoxic T cells in rheumatoid arthritis. TCRdb's table, derived via immunoSEQ multiplex PCR, lists solely in-frame clones and lacks some. The data contain some 27,000 clones, over 65% of them singletons. Sequencing was done on a sample of CD8+ T cells sorted from blood. The receptors were gathered from a woman between 18 and 29 years old in good health.

In this sample, this clone turned up a few times. The chain employs TRBV27 and TRBJ1-1; TRBD1 agrees at 12 bases. The CDR3 is made up of 12 amino acids. The V gene end was trimmed by 6 bases and the J gene end by 8 bases; junction bases not matched to a gene: 1. Germline-derived CDR1 and CDR2 are MNHEY and SMNVEV (reference sequence). CDR3 in DNA: TGTGCCAGCAGAGGGACAGGGGGCGAAGCTTTCTTT. The encoded protein is CASRGTGGEAFF.

This clone was observed a few times. CDR3 sequence reads: CASSFGSNTEAFF. DNA for the CDR3: TGTGCCAGCAGTTTCGGCAGTAACACTGAAGCTTTCTTT. This rearrangement joins TRBV28 to TRBJ1-1, with D uncertain. Germline V CDR1 and CDR2: MDHEN, SYDVKM. This CDR3 contains 13 residues. V dropped 3 bases and J dropped 2 bases, with 7 bases sitting between them.

The chain joins TRBV7-6 to TRBJ1-6; 9 nucleotides match TRBD1. Germline V gives CDR1 SGHVS, CDR2 FNYEAQ. CDR3 size: 15 residues. After removal of 0 bases from V and 8 bases from J, the junction contained 2 bases not matched to a gene. CDR3 sequence reads: CASSLAGQGYSPLHF. In DNA, the CDR3 is TGTGCCAGCAGCTTAGCGGGACAGGGATATTCACCCCTCCACTTT. Complete variable domain (other parts from reference TRBV7-6 and TRBJ1-6): GAGVSQSPRYKVTKRGQDVALRCDPISGHVSLYWYRQALGQGPEFLTYFNYEAQQDKSGLPNDRFSAERPEGSISTLTIQRTEQRDSAMYRCASSLAGQGYSPLHFGNGTRLTVT.

The rearrangement joins TRBV9 to TRBJ2-7, with 8 positions matching TRBD2. The ends lost 3 bases at V and 0 bases at J; junction bases unmatched: 11. The CDR3 loop spans 17 amino acids. The V gene's germline CDR1 is SGDLS and CDR2 YYNGEE. The DNA for the CDR3 is TGTGCCAGCAGCGACCCGACCCGGGGGGGACCCTCCTACGAGCAGTACTTC. Encoded protein: CASSDPTRGGPSYEQYF.

As concerns this clone: This specimen includes other DNA sequences encoding the same CDR3. V is TRBV5-6 and J is TRBJ1-1; the D is unclear. Germline V gives CDR1 SGHDT, CDR2 YYEEEE. This CDR3 comprises 12 residues. Trimming removed 1 base at V and 4 bases at J, with 5 bases between. CDR3 bases: TGTGCCAGCAGCTTGTTGGTCACTGAAGCTTTCTTT. This encodes CASSLLVTEAFF.

This clone was observed a few times. V is TRBV27 and J is TRBJ1-1, with D perhaps TRBD1 (5 bases). The CDR3 contains 14 residues. Germline CDR1 is MNHEY and CDR2 is SMNVEV (reference sequence). V lost 3 bases, J lost 1 base, and 9 bases lay in between. The CDR3, as DNA: TGTGCCAGCAGTTTGGCAGGGCCGAACACTGAAGCTTTCTTT. It codes for CASSLAGPNTEAFF.

The CDR3 here is CASSLRGGSDTEAFF. CDR3 sequence (DNA): TGTGCCAGCAGCTTACGGGGGGGCTCGGACACTGAAGCTTTCTTT. V usage is TRBV7-9 and J usage is TRBJ1-1; TRBD1 might be the D (6 bases). The germline V gene has CDR1 SEHNR and CDR2 FQNEAQ (reference sequence). Trimming pared 2 bases from V and 3 bases from J, leaving 13 bases between. This CDR3 is 15 amino acids long.

The gene calls are TRBV7-8 and TRBJ2-2, with 10 bases aligning to TRBD1. CDR1 SGHVS and CDR2 FQNEAQ come from the germline V gene. Unmatched junction bases numbered 3, after V lost 5 bases and J lost 6 bases. The CDR3 totals 14 residues. Written as DNA, the CDR3 is TGTGCCAGCAGCCGACAGGGGGCTGCCGGGGAGCTGTTTTTT. It is translated as CASSRQGAAGELFF.

This clone was seen a handful of times. The V gene is TRBV28, the J gene TRBJ1-5, with 9 nucleotides matching TRBD1. V shed 6 bases, J shed 4 bases, and the junction held 10 bases outside the gene matches. This CDR3 is built from 16 residues. Germline CDR1 and CDR2: MDHEN and SYDVKM. For the CDR3, the DNA is TGTGCCAGCAGCCCCCGAGGGACAGGGATAAATCAGCCCCAGCATTTT. It specifies CASSPRGTGINQPQHF.

The V call is TRBV6-1, the J call TRBJ2-1, with TRBD2 as a possible D gene (5 bases). Deletions cut 8 bases from V and 0 bases from J, with 14 bases between. The CDR3 is made up of 15 amino acids. Germline assignment: CDR1 MNHNS and CDR2 SASEGT. This CDR3 reads CASGEDSSSYNEQFF. CDR3 DNA: TGTGCCAGCGGAGAGGACTCGAGCTCCTACAATGAGCAGTTCTTC.

This chain links TRBV2 with TRBJ1-4; weak D call: TRBD1 (5 bases). The V gene lost 7 bases and the J gene lost 3 bases, with 18 bases spanning the gap. This CDR3 contains 16 residues. Germline CDR1 is SNHLY and CDR2 is FYNNEI. The CDR3 reads CASNSVVRDANEKLFF. The DNA of the CDR3 is TGTGCCAGCAACTCCGTGGTTCGGGACGCTAATGAAAAACTGTTTTTT.

This rearrangement joins TRBV29-1 to TRBJ2-1, with D possibly matching TRBD2 (5 bases). The CDR3 has 11 amino acids. Germline V gene lookup returns CDR1 SQVTM and CDR2 ANQGSEA. V lost 4 bases and J 10 bases, leaving 11 bases between the germline ends. The CDR3 spells CSVAGEIEQFF. In DNA form, the CDR3 reads TGCAGCGTTGCTGGGGAGATCGAGCAGTTCTTC.